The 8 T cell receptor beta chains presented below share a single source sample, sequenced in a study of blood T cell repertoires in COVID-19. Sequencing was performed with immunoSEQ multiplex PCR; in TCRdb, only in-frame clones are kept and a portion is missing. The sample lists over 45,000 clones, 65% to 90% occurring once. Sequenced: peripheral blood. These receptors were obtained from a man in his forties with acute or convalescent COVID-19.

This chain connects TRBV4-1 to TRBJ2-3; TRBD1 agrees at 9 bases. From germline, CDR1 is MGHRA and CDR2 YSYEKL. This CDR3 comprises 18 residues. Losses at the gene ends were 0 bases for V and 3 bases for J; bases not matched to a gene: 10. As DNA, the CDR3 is TGCGCCAGCAGCCAAGATCCGGGACAGGGTAAAAAGACAGATACGCAGTATTTT. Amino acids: CASSQDPGQGKKTDTQYF.

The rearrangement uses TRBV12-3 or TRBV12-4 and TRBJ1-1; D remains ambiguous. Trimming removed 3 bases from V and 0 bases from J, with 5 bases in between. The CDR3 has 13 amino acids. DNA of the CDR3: TGTGCCAGCAGTTTCGCGGTGAACACTGAAGCTTTCTTT. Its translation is CASSFAVNTEAFF.

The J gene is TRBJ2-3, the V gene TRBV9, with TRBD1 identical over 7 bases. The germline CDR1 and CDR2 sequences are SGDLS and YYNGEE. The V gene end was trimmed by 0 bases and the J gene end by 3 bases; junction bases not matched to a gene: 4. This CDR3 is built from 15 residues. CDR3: CASSVEQGVTDTQYF. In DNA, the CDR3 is TGTGCCAGCAGCGTAGAGCAGGGGGTAACAGATACGCAGTATTTT.

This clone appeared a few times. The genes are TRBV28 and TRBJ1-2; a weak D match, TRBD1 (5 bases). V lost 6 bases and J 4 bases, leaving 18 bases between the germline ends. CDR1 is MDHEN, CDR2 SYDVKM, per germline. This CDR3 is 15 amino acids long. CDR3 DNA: TGTGCCAGCAGGACCCCCCGACAGAGTACCTATGGCTACACCTTC. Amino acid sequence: CASRTPRQSTYGYTF.

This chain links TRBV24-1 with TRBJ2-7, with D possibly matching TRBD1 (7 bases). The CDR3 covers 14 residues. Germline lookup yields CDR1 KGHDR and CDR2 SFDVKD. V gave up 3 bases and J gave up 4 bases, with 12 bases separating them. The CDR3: CATSDGGTEYEQYF. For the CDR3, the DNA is TGTGCCACCAGTGATGGAGGGACAGAGTACGAGCAGTACTTC.

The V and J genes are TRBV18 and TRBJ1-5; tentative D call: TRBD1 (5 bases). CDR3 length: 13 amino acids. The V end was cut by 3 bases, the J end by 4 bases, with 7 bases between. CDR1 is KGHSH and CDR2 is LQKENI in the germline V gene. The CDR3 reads CASSPTENQPQHF. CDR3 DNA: TGTGCCAGCTCACCGACAGAAAATCAGCCCCAGCATTTT.

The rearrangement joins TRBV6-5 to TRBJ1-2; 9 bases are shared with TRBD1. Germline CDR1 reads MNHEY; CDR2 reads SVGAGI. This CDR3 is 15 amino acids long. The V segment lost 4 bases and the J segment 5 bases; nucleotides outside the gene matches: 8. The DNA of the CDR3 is TGTGCCAGCAGTTTGGACAGGGGAGTGAGGTATGGCTACACCTTC. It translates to CASSLDRGVRYGYTF.

The CDR3 region has the DNA TGTGCCAGCAGTTTAACCCTCCTGAGCAATGAGCAGTTCTTC. As protein: CASSLTLLSNEQFF. The V call is TRBV27, the J call TRBJ2-1; D gene uncertain. The germline V and J ends were trimmed by 2 bases and 6 bases, with 11 bases remaining between them. The CDR3 is 14 amino acids. Per germline, CDR1 MNHEY and CDR2 SMNVEV (reference sequence).